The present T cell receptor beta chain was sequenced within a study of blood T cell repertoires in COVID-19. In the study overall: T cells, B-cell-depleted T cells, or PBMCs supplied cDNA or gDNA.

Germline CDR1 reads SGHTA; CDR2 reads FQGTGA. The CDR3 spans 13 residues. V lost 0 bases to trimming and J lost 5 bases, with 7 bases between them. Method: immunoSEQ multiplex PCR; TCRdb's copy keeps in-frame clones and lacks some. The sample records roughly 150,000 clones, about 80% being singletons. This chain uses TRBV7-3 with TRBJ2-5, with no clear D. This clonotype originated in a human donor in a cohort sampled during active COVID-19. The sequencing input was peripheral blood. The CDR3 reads CASSLTVQETQYF. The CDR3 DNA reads TGTGCCAGCAGCTTAACTGTCCAGGAGACCCAGTACTTC.